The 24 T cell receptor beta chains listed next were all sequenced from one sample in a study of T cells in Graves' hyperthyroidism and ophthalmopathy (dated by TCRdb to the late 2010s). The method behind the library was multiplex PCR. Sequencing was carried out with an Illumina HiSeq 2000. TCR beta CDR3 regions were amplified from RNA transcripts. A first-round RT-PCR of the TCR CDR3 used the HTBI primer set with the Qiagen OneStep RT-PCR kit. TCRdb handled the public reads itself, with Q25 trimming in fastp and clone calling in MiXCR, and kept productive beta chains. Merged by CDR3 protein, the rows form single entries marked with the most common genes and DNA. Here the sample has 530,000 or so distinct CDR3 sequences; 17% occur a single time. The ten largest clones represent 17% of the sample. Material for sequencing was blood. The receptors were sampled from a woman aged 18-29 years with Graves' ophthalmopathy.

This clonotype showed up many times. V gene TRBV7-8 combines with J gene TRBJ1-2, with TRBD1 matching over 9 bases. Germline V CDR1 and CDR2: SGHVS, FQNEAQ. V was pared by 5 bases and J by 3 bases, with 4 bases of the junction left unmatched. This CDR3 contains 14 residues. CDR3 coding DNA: TGTGCCAGCAGCCCGACAGGGGGGTACTATGGCTACACCTTC. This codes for CASSPTGGYYGYTF.

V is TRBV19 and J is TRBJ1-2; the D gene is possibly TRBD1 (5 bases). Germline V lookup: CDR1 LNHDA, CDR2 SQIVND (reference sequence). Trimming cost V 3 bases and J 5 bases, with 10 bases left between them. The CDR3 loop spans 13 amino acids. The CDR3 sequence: CASSIGTPYGYTF. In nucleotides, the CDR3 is TGTGCCAGTAGTATTGGGACTCCTTATGGCTACACCTTC.

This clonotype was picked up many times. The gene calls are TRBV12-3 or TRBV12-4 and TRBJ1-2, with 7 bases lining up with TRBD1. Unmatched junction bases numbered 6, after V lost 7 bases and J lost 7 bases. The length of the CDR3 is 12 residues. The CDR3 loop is CASNRGRGGYTF. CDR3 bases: TGTGCCAGCAACAGGGGCAGGGGTGGCTACACCTTC.

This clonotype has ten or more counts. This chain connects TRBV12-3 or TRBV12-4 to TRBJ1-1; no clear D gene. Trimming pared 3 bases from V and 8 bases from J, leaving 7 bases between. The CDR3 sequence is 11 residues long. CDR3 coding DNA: TGTGCCAGCAGTTTGTTTAGCGAAGCTTTCTTT. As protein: CASSLFSEAFF.

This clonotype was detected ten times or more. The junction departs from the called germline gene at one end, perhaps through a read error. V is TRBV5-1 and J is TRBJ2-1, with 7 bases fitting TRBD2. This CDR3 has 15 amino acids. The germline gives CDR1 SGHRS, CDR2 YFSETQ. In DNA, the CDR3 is TGTGCCAGCAGCTTAGGCGGGGGTTCCTACAATGAGCAGTTCTTC. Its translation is CASSLGGGSYNEQFF.

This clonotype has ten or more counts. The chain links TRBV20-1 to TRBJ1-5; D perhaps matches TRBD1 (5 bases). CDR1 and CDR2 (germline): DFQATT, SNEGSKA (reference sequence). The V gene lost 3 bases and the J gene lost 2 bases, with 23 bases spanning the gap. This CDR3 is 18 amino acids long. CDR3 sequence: CSARAPGGGIPGNQPQHF. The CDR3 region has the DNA TGCAGTGCTAGGGCCCCCGGGGGGGGGATCCCTGGCAATCAGCCCCAGCATTTT.

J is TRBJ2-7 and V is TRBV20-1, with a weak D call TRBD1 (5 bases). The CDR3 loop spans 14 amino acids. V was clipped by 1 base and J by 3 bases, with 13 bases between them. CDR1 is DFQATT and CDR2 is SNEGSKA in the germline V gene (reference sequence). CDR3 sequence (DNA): TGCAGTGCTAGAGTCGATGCAGGGTTCTACGAGCAGTACTTC. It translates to CSARVDAGFYEQYF.

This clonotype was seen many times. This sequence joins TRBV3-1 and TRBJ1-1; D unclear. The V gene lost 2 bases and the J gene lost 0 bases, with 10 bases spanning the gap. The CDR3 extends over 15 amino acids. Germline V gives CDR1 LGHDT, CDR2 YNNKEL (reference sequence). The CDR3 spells CASSQTAGVNTEAFF. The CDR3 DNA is TGTGCCAGCAGCCAAACTGCGGGCGTGAACACTGAAGCTTTCTTT.

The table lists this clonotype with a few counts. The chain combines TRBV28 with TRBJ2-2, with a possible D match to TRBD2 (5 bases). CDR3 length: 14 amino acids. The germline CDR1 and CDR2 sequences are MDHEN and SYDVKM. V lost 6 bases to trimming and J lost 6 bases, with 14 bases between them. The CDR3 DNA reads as TGTGCCAGCAGACGGGGTAGCGAGGCCGGGGAGCTGTTTTTT. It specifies CASRRGSEAGELFF.

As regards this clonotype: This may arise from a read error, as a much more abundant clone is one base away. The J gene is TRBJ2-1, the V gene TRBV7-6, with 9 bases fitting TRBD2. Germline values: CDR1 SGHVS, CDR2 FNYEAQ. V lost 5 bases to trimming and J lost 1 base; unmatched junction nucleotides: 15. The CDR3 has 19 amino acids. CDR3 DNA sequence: TGTGCCAGCAGCCCCCCTCGTGTGGGCGGGAGGGCATCCTACAATGAGCAGTTCTTC. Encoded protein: CASSPPRVGGRASYNEQFF.

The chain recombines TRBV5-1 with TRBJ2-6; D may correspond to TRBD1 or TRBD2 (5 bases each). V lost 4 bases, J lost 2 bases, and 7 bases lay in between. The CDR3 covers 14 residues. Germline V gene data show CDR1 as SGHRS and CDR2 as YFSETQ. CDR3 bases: TGCGCCAGCAGCGAGGGGACTGGGGCCAACGTCCTGACTTTC. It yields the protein CASSEGTGANVLTF.

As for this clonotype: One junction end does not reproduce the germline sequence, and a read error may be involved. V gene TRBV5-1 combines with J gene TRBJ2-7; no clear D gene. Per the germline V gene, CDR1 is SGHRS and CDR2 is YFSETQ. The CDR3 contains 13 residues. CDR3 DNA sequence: TGCGCCAGCGGCTTGGCCGAGGTTAGCGAGCAGTACTTC. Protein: CASGLAEVSEQYF.

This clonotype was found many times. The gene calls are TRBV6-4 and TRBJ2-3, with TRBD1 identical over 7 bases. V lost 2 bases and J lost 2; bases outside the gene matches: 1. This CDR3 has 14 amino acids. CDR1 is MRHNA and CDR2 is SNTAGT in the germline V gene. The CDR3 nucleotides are TGTGCCAGCAGTGACGGACAGGCCACAGATACGCAGTATTTT. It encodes CASSDGQATDTQYF.

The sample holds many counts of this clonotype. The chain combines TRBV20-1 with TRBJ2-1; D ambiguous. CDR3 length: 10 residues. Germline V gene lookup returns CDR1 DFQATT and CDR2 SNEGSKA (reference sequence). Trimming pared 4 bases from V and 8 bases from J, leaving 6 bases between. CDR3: CSAIGDEQFF. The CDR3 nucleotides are TGCAGTGCTATTGGGGATGAGCAGTTCTTC.

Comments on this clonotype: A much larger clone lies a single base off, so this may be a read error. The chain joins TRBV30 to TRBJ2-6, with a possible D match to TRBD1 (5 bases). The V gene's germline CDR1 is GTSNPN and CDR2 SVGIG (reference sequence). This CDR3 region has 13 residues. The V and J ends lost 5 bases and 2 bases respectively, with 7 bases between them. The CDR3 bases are TGTGCCTGGGCAGGGCCTGGGGCCAACGTCCTGACTTTC. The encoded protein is CAWAGPGANVLTF.

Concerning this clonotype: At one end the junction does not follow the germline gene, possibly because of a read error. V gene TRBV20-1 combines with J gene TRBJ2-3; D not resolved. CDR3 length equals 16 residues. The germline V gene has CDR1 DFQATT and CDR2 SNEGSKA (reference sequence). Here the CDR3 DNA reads TGCAGTGCTAGAGGAGAAGAAGGACCACGCACAGATACGCAGTGTTTT. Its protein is CSARGEEGPRTDTQCF.

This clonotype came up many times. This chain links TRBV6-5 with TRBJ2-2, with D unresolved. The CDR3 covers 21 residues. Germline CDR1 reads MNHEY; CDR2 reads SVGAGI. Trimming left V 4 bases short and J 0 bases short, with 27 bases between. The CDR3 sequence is CASSSKAATGRLTTNTGELFF. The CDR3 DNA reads TGTGCCAGCAGTTCCAAGGCAGCCACTGGCCGCTTGACAACGAACACCGGGGAGCTGTTTTTT.

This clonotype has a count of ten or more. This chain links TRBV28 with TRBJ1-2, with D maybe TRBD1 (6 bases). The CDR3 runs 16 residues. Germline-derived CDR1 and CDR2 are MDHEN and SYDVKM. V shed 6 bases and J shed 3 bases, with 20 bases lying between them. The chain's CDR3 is CASRTAGTPLDYGYTF. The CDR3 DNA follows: TGTGCCAGCAGGACAGCCGGGACACCACTTGACTATGGCTACACCTTC.

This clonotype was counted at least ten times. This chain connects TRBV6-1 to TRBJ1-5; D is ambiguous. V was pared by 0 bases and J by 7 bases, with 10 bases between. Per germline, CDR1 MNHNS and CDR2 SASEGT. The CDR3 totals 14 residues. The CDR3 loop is CASSEARPYQPQHF. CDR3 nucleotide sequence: TGTGCCAGCAGTGAAGCGCGGCCGTACCAGCCCCAGCATTTT.

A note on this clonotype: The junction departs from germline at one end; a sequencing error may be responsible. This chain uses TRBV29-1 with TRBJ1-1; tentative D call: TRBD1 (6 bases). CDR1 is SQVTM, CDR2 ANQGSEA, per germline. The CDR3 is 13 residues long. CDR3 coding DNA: TGCAGCGTTGTACGATCGGGGGGCACTGAAGCTCTCTTT. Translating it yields CSVVRSGGTEALF.

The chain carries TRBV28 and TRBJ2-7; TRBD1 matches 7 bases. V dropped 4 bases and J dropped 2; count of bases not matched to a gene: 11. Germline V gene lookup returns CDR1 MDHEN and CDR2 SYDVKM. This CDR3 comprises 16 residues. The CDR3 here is CASSYSRDRETYEQYF. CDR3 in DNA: TGTGCCAGCAGTTACTCACGAGACAGGGAGACCTACGAGCAGTACTTC.

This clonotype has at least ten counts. This CDR3 reads CASPRLATGEQFF. The DNA for the CDR3 is TGTGCCAGCCCGAGACTAGCAACGGGTGAGCAGTTCTTC. V usage is TRBV2 and J usage is TRBJ2-1; 7 bases are shared with TRBD2. J gave up 9 bases and V 8 bases, and 10 bases lay outside the gene matches. The CDR3 covers 13 residues. The V gene's germline CDR1 is SNHLY and CDR2 FYNNEI.

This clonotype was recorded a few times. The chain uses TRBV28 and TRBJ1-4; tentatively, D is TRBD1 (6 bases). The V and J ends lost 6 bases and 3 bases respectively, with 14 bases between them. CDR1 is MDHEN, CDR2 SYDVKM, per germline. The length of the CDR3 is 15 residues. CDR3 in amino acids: CASSRTRGSNEKLFF. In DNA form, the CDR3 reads TGTGCCAGCAGCCGAACCAGGGGATCTAATGAAAAACTGTTTTTT.

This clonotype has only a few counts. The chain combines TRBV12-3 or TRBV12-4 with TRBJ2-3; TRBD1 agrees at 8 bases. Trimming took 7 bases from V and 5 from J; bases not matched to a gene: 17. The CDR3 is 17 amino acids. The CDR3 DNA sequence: TGTGCCAGCAATGATCGGCGAGGACAGGGCAGTGTAGATACGCAGTATTTT. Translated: CASNDRRGQGSVDTQYF.